This record looks at one T cell receptor (beta chain) sequence and its context. Antigen: not known. The entry originates in a study of T cells in localized non-small cell lung cancer. The study's findings and limits: Adjacent uninvolved lung had the highest clonality, suggesting focused antigen responses. An association was observed between higher blood T cell density and longer overall survival. A median of roughly 55 of the top 100 tumor clones appeared in adjacent lung, which was paired and uninvolved.

The CDR3 totals 15 residues. Germline loops: CDR1 SGHNT, CDR2 YYREEE (reference sequence). V lost 0 bases and J lost 13, with 17 bases in between. Sequencing used immunoSEQ multiplex PCR; TCRdb keeps in-frame clones, though not all of them. The table records 25,000 to 35,000 clones, 65% to 85% of them present only once. This chain uses TRBV5-4 with TRBJ1-6; no firm D call. The clonotype comes from a man aged 40-75 years with stage III lung adenocarcinoma. The sample in question was peripheral blood mononuclear cells, obtained before any cancer treatment. The CDR3 loop reads CASSLAMDGVTPLHF. The CDR3 DNA is TGTGCCAGCAGCTTGGCCATGGACGGAGTCACGCCCCTCCACTTT.